Below, one T cell receptor beta chain is given with its context. What it recognizes is unknown. Blood DNA came from all available leukocytes, not a fixed cell number. The CDR3 contains 15 residues. V gave up 5 bases and J gave up 5 bases, with 16 bases separating them. Germline V gene data show CDR1 as LGHNA and CDR2 as YNFKEQ. This entry comes from a study of human thymus T cells. Produced via immunoSEQ multiplex PCR; TCRdb's table is partial and in-frame only. This sample yields more than 50,000 clones, of which approximately 93% are seen a single time; about 6.5% belongs to the top ten. Overall study findings and caveats: There appeared to be biased usage of V and J genes in thymic and blood repertoires.

What was sequenced was blood. The source is a boy under two years old with a congenital heart defect but otherwise immunologically healthy. The chain combines TRBV4-2 with TRBJ1-5; a possible D gene is TRBD1 (5 bases). The CDR3 DNA is TGTGCCAGCAGCTGGTGGCAGGGTAAAGATCAGCCCCAGCATTTT. The encoded protein is CASSWWQGKDQPQHF.